A single sample is the source of the 10 T cell receptor beta chains below, sequenced in a study of shared clonotypes between healthy human individuals. Profiling relied on immunoSEQ multiplex PCR, and the TCRdb table lists in-frame clones only, not all of them. Of about 600,000 clones in the sample, around 78% were seen once. The sample was PBMCs. The receptors stem from a woman aged 40-49 years in good health. Some clones in this sample may be carry-over from other donors' samples.

CDR3 amino acids: CASSWTTSASNTGELFF. In nucleotides, the CDR3 is TGCGCCAGCAGCTGGACTACTAGCGCCTCGAACACCGGGGAGCTGTTTTTT. The rearrangement uses TRBV5-1 and TRBJ2-2, with 7 bases that match TRBD2. This CDR3 spans 17 amino acids. Germline CDR1 and CDR2: SGHRS and YFSETQ. V lost 3 bases to trimming and J lost 0 bases; unmatched junction nucleotides: 8.

The rearrangement joins TRBV28 to TRBJ1-1; 9 bases line up with TRBD1. The CDR3 is 15 amino acids. V lost 5 bases and J lost 1; bases outside the gene matches: 5. The germline gives CDR1 MDHEN, CDR2 SYDVKM. CDR3 residues: CASSPYRGRNTEAFF. The DNA of the CDR3 is TGTGCCAGCAGTCCCTACAGGGGGCGGAACACTGAAGCTTTCTTT.

In its sample, this clone was seen a few times. This chain links TRBV18 with TRBJ2-1, with D uncertain. Trimming removed 3 bases at V and 0 bases at J, with 9 bases between. Germline V gene data show CDR1 as KGHSH and CDR2 as LQKENI. This CDR3 is 15 amino acids long. CDR3: CASSPGLSSYNEQFF. The CDR3 coding sequence is TGTGCCAGCTCACCCGGGCTTTCCTCCTACAATGAGCAGTTCTTC.

The chain employs TRBV7-3 and TRBJ2-1, with TRBD2 as a possible D gene (6 bases). With 5 bases removed from V and 3 bases from J, the gap between germline ends came to 14 bases. In germline, CDR1 is SGHTA, CDR2 FQGTGA. This CDR3 has 15 amino acids. Here the CDR3 reads CASSPRRGGYNEQFF. In DNA form, the CDR3 reads TGTGCCAGCAGCCCACGGCGGGGTGGCTACAATGAGCAGTTCTTC.

This clone has a handful of counts. It is likely a read error: a sequence one base away is far more abundant. J is TRBJ2-5 and V is TRBV9; D assignment may be TRBD1 or TRBD2 (6 bases each). The CDR3 has 13 amino acids. The V gene's germline CDR1 is SGDLS and CDR2 YYNGEE. V was shortened by 3 bases and J by 9 bases, with 15 bases between the two germline ends. For the CDR3, the DNA is TGTGCCAGCAGCGCACAGGGCGGGGAGGCCCAGTACTTC. It yields the protein CASSAQGGEAQYF.

V gene TRBV21-1 combines with J gene TRBJ2-7; the table names TRBD2, a call not compared with the DNA. TRBV21-1 is a pseudogene segment. The CDR3 sequence is 12 residues long. CDR3 bases: TGTGCCAGCAGCAAGGGGCGGGAGGCCCGGTACTTC. It yields the protein CASSKGREARYF.

The rearrangement links TRBV11-2 to TRBJ2-1; 9 bases match TRBD2. The CDR3 covers 16 residues. Trimming cost V 5 bases and J 4 bases; bases outside gene matches: 9. Germline V gene lookup returns CDR1 SGHAT and CDR2 FQNNGV. The CDR3 region has the DNA TGTGCCAGCAGCCCGGTAGGGGCGGGGGGGTACAATGAGCAGTTCTTC. Translated, it gives CASSPVGAGGYNEQFF. Looking up the rest from reference TRBV11-2 and TRBJ2-1 gives the full variable domain: EAGVAQSPRYKIIEKRQSVAFWCNPISGHATLYWYQQILGQGPKLLIQFQNNGVVDDSQLPKDRFSAERLKGVDSTLKIQPAKLEDSAVYLCASSPVGAGGYNEQFFGPGTRLTVL.

V is TRBV15 and J is TRBJ1-2; D remains unclear. The V and J ends lost 8 bases and 8 bases respectively, with 18 bases between them. Germline CDR1 and CDR2: LNHNV and YYDKDF (reference sequence). The CDR3 has 13 residues. This chain's CDR3 is CATGHGGLRGYTF. The CDR3 DNA reads as TGTGCCACCGGGCATGGCGGTCTTCGGGGCTACACCTTC.

The J gene is TRBJ2-1, the V gene TRBV7-2; D is unclear. The CDR3 totals 15 residues. CDR1 is SGHTA and CDR2 is FQGNSA in the germline V gene. Trimming stripped 1 base from V and 8 bases from J, with 15 bases between. This chain's CDR3 is CASSLGGGSWDEQFF. The CDR3 nucleotides read TGTGCCAGCAGCTTAGGAGGCGGCTCCTGGGATGAGCAGTTCTTC.

V usage is TRBV28 and J usage is TRBJ2-1, with D maybe TRBD2 (5 bases). V lost 5 bases and J lost 3, with 14 bases in between. This CDR3 is built from 15 residues. The germline V gene has CDR1 MDHEN and CDR2 SYDVKM. For the CDR3, the DNA is TGTGCCAGCAGTCCCGGCGACCGGGACTACAATGAGCAGTTCTTC. Translation: CASSPGDRDYNEQFF.